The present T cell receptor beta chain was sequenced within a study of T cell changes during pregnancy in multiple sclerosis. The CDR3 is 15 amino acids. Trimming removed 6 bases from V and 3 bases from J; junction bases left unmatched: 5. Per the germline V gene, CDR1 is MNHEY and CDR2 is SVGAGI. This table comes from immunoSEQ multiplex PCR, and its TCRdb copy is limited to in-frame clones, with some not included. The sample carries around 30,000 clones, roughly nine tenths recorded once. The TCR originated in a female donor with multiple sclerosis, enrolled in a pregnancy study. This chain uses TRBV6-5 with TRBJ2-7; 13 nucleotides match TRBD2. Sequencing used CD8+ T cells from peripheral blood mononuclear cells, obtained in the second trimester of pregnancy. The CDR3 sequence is CASSQLAGGIYEQYF. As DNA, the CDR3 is TGTGCCAGCAGCCAACTAGCGGGGGGGATCTACGAGCAGTACTTC.